The source of this TCR beta chain is a study of blood T cell repertoires in COVID-19. On the study more broadly: Whether acute or convalescent, the COVID-19 samples came from the United States, Italy and Spain. The cDNA or gDNA used as material had been derived from T cells, B-cell-depleted T cells, or PBMCs.

Per the original methods: Reference gene primer amplification yielded estimated nucleated cell counts. TCRdb's table, derived via immunoSEQ multiplex PCR, lists solely in-frame clones and lacks some. The DNA gave D and trimming, while V, J and clone size come from that table. The sample lists about 190,000 clones; about 82% were seen once. Looked up from germline, CDR1 is MDHEN and CDR2 is SYDVKM. There are 10 residues in the CDR3. The V and J ends lost 7 bases and 5 bases respectively, with 5 bases between them. This receptor was identified in a woman aged 25-40 years with acute or convalescent COVID-19. Sequencing input: peripheral blood. The chain combines TRBV28 with TRBJ1-2, with D hard to call. CDR3 bases: TGTGCCAGCAAACAGTATGGCTACACCTTC. Encoded protein: CASKQYGYTF.